The clone carrying this T cell receptor (beta chain) is termed medium-sized. First-strand cDNA used TRAV- and TRBV-specific primers, covering alpha and beta chains. PCR amplification of the TCRs was performed with Phusion for 20 to 25 PCR cycles, and it relied on a constant-region primer together with a V-primer adapter. The isolated mRNA underwent amplification through in vitro transcription. Using its own MiXCR run on the reads, TCRdb lists one record per CDR3 protein. Among just over 90,000 distinct CDR3 sequences, under 25% were seen once, and the ten largest hold around 13%. The data were taken from a study of low-dose radiotherapy and immunotherapy resistance in tumors. Study details: Treatment of Cohort 1 consisted of 0.5 Gy per fraction every 2 weeks, adding up to 6.5 Gy. Aspirin was administered orally at 300 mg daily for four cycles, commencing on cycle 1 day 1.

The sample's time point: after trial treatment. Treatment here: LDRT plus nivolumab, ipilimumab, low-dose cyclophosphamide and aspirin (RACIN trial). Nivolumab, ipilimumab, aspirin, low-dose cyclophosphamide and low-dose radiotherapy were all administered to the donors. This receptor was taken from a female donor with ovarian cancer. The sample consisted of PBMCs, taken after low-dose radiotherapy plus immunotherapy.

The CDR3 spells CASSTSTGPETQYF. CDR3 DNA sequence: TGTGCCAGCAGCACATCGACAGGGCCAGAGACCCAGTACTTC. The rearrangement uses TRBV11-2 and TRBJ2-5; TRBD1 matches 7 bases. After removal of 5 bases from V and 4 bases from J, the junction contained 7 bases not matched to a gene. The CDR3 extends over 14 amino acids. Germline lookup yields CDR1 SGHAT and CDR2 FQNNGV.